The subject of this entry is one T cell receptor beta chain. Antigen unknown. The data originate from a study of CD8 T cells in ankylosing spondylitis. This CDR3 is 16 amino acids long. The V and J ends lost 0 bases and 3 bases respectively, with 15 bases between them. Germline-derived CDR1 and CDR2 are LGHNA and YSLEER. Findings of the study overall: A TCR beta motif of eight or nine highly homologous variants seemed to mark ankylosing spondylitis blood. Reactive arthritis synovial fluid and blood were previously reported to contain some motif variants. Peripheral blood held disease-linked clones only at relatively low frequency, and these were CD8+.

With molecular barcodes, quantitative 5'-RACE was used to make the TCR beta libraries. TCRdb reprocessed the 5' RACE reads with MiXCR, giving one entry per CDR3 protein. The sample includes about 220,000 distinct CDR3 sequences, roughly 25% of them seen just once. This sequence was found in a male donor with ankylosing spondylitis or in good health (not recorded which). Sample: blood, either unsorted or a sorted T cell fraction (not recorded which). The V and J genes are TRBV4-3 and TRBJ2-7; D is possibly TRBD1 (5 bases). CDR3 sequence: CASSQDPRQGVYEQYF. CDR3 coding DNA: TGCGCCAGCAGCCAAGATCCCCGGCAGGGTGTCTACGAGCAGTACTTC.